These 27 T cell receptor beta chains were sequenced from one sample in a study of post-analysis software for immune sequencing data. Whole-study findings and limits: There were five TRBV segments more frequent in patients than controls, and TRBV5-6, TRBV5-1 and TRBV20-1 were among them.

The antigens of these receptors remain unknown. Presence of unique molecular identifiers characterized the TCR beta cDNA libraries. TCRdb re-called the PCR reads through MiXCR, storing one row per CDR3 protein. The sample has about half a million distinct CDR3 sequences, over 35% seen once; the top ten hold over 10%. Sequencing input: blood. The receptors here all came from a girl between 10 and 17 years old with multiple sclerosis.

The genes are TRBV2 and TRBJ2-7; TRBD2 aligns across 13 bases. Germline assignment: CDR1 SNHLY and CDR2 FYNNEI. V lost 6 bases, J lost 3 bases, and 5 bases stayed unmatched. This CDR3 is built from 15 residues. This chain's CDR3 is CASRLGLAGIYEQYF. For the CDR3, the DNA is TGTGCCAGCAGGTTGGGACTAGCGGGAATCTACGAGCAGTACTTC.

The CDR3 protein is CASSLAGSGLAGSTDTQYF. CDR3 bases: TGTGCCAGCAGCTTAGCGGGTTCAGGACTAGCGGGGAGCACAGATACGCAGTATTTT. The V and J genes are TRBV7-6 and TRBJ2-3; TRBD2 matches at 12 bases. V lost 0 bases, J lost 0 bases, and 7 bases stayed unmatched. Germline V lookup: CDR1 SGHVS, CDR2 FNYEAQ. The CDR3 covers 19 residues. Full variable domain (rest looked up from reference TRBV7-6 and TRBJ2-3): GAGVSQSPRYKVTKRGQDVALRCDPISGHVSLYWYRQALGQGPEFLTYFNYEAQQDKSGLPNDRFSAERPEGSISTLTIQRTEQRDSAMYRCASSLAGSGLAGSTDTQYFGPGTRLTVL.

On this clonotype itself: The junction departs from the called germline gene at one end, perhaps through a read error. This chain links TRBV6-2 or TRBV6-3 with TRBJ2-1; D ambiguous. The CDR3 length is 15 residues. CDR1 MNHEY and CDR2 SVGEGT come from the germline V gene. The CDR3 bases are TGTGCCGGCAGTCTCCAGATGGCGGACTACAATGAGCAGTTCTTC. It is translated as CAGSLQMADYNEQFF.

This clonotype was counted between two and nine times. CDR3 nucleotide sequence: TGTGCCAGCAGCACCCTCCGAGGACTACAGAGAACCCAGTACTTC. This encodes CASSTLRGLQRTQYF. The rearrangement joins TRBV7-2 to TRBJ2-5; tentative D call: TRBD2 (6 bases). This CDR3 contains 15 residues. Germline V gives CDR1 SGHTA, CDR2 FQGNSA. V lost 5 bases, J lost 8 bases, and 21 bases lay in between.

The chain employs TRBV7-9 and TRBJ1-2; 7 bases fit TRBD1. V was clipped by 5 bases and J by 0 bases; unmatched bases: 6. The CDR3 has 15 amino acids. Germline V gene lookup returns CDR1 SEHNR and CDR2 FQNEAQ (reference sequence). The CDR3 loop reads CASSPNRGSNYGYTF. CDR3 bases: TGTGCCAGCAGCCCGAACAGGGGATCTAACTATGGCTACACCTTC.

This clonotype was seen a few times. The rearrangement links TRBV20-1 to TRBJ2-1; 12 nucleotides align to TRBD2. The ends lost 2 bases at V and 8 bases at J; junction bases unmatched: 1. This CDR3 is 13 amino acids long. CDR1 is DFQATT, CDR2 SNEGSKA, per germline (reference sequence). CDR3 nucleotide sequence: TGCAGTGCTAGACTAGCGGGAGGGGATGAGCAGTTCTTC. This translates into CSARLAGGDEQFF.

CDR3 in DNA: TGTGCCAGCAGCTTGTTGGGACCCATCGGGGGCGAGCAGTACTTC. Encoded protein: CASSLLGPIGGEQYF. This chain uses TRBV7-9 with TRBJ2-7; the D gene is possibly TRBD2 (6 bases). Deletions cut 3 bases from V and 6 bases from J, with 18 bases between. The germline V gene encodes CDR1 SEHNR and CDR2 FQNEAQ (reference sequence). CDR3 length: 15 amino acids.

This clonotype has more than one count but fewer than ten. V gene TRBV28 combines with J gene TRBJ2-7; TRBD1 might be the D (6 bases). The V gene lost 8 bases and the J gene lost 4 bases, with 18 bases spanning the gap. Per the germline V gene, CDR1 is MDHEN and CDR2 is SYDVKM. There are 14 residues in the CDR3. CDR3: CASHRAGERYEQYF. The CDR3 DNA sequence: TGTGCCAGCCATCGGGCAGGGGAGCGGTACGAGCAGTACTTC. The entire variable domain, with the rest obtained from reference TRBV28 and TRBJ2-7, is as follows: DVKVTQSSRYLVKRTGEKVFLECVQDMDHENMFWYRQDPGLGLRLIYFSYDVKMKEKGDIPEGYSVSREKKERFSLILESASTNQTSMYLCASHRAGERYEQYFGPGTRLTVT.

As to this clonotype: One junction end does not reproduce the germline sequence, and a read error may be involved. The chain carries TRBV11-1 and TRBJ2-7; 9 bases agree with TRBD2. This CDR3 spans 16 amino acids. Germline V gene sequence: CDR1 SGHAT, CDR2 FQDESV (reference sequence). Here the CDR3 DNA reads TGTGCCAGCAGCTCCCCTGGTAGCGGGGGATCCTACGAGCAGTATTTC. This encodes CASSSPGSGGSYEQYF.

The genes are TRBV27 and TRBJ2-7; no clear D gene. CDR3 length equals 14 residues. V was trimmed by 0 bases and J by 2 bases, leaving 8 bases between them. The germline V gene encodes CDR1 MNHEY and CDR2 SMNVEV (reference sequence). CDR3 in DNA: TGTGCCAGCAGTTTATCGGCAGGCCCCTACGAGCAGTACTTC. It encodes CASSLSAGPYEQYF.

The gene calls are TRBV28 and TRBJ2-2; D is unclear. Germline V gives CDR1 MDHEN, CDR2 SYDVKM. Between the trimmed V and J ends, which lost 3 bases and 2 bases, there was a span of 4 bases. There are 13 residues in the CDR3. The DNA for the CDR3 is TGTGCCAGCAGTTTTCCCAACACCGGGGAGCTGTTTTTT. This translates into CASSFPNTGELFF.

This clonotype was observed a few times. This rearrangement joins TRBV4-1 to TRBJ2-7; D not resolved. Germline V gene lookup returns CDR1 MGHRA and CDR2 YSYEKL. CDR3 length: 16 amino acids. With 1 base removed from V and 2 bases from J, the gap between germline ends came to 15 bases. The CDR3 region is CASSQVGPAFTYEQYF. Here the CDR3 DNA reads TGCGCCAGCAGCCAAGTCGGGCCAGCCTTTACCTACGAGCAGTACTTC.

V gene TRBV7-9 combines with J gene TRBJ2-7, with TRBD1 matching 9 bases. Trimming removed 4 bases from V and 7 bases from J; junction bases left unmatched: 8. This CDR3 is 14 amino acids long. In germline, CDR1 is SEHNR, CDR2 FQNEAQ (reference sequence). CDR3 sequence reads: CASSYGQGLGEQYF. The CDR3 DNA follows: TGTGCCAGCAGCTACGGACAGGGGTTAGGAGAGCAGTACTTC.

A remark on this clonotype: One junction end disagrees with the germline gene, perhaps due to a read error. This chain connects TRBV7-7 to TRBJ2-3; tentative D call: TRBD1 (6 bases). This CDR3 has 15 residues. The germline V gene has CDR1 SSHAT and CDR2 FNYEAQ (reference sequence). The CDR3 nucleotides read TGTGCTAGCAGCTTAGAAGGGGGAGTGACAGATACGCAGTATTTT. Protein sequence: CASSLEGGVTDTQYF.

The sample holds a few counts of this clonotype. The chain carries TRBV20-1 and TRBJ2-7; 9 nucleotides match TRBD2. From germline, CDR1 is DFQATT and CDR2 SNEGSKA (reference sequence). The CDR3 is 16 amino acids. The trim removed 5 bases at V and 6 bases at J, leaving 17 bases unmatched. As DNA, the CDR3 is TGCAGTGCTGCTCCCGAACTAGCGGGTGACTTTGGCGAGCAGTACTTC. It translates to CSAAPELAGDFGEQYF.

The chain joins TRBV18 to TRBJ2-1; D is perhaps TRBD1 (5 bases). The CDR3 sequence is 13 residues long. CDR1 KGHSH and CDR2 LQKENI come from the germline V gene. V was trimmed by 6 bases and J by 5 bases, leaving 11 bases between them. DNA of the CDR3: TGTGCCAGCTCTCCGGAAGGGGACAATGAGCAGTTCTTC. Protein: CASSPEGDNEQFF.

The chain carries TRBV15 and TRBJ2-1, with D possibly TRBD2 on 6 matching bases. Germline CDR1 is LNHNV and CDR2 is YYDKDF (reference sequence). Trimming left V 5 bases short and J 0 bases short, with 14 bases between. This CDR3 region has 16 residues. DNA for the CDR3: TGTGCCACCAGCGGGAGGAGTAGGAGCTCCTACAATGAGCAGTTCTTC. Translated: CATSGRSRSSYNEQFF.

The V call is TRBV27, the J call TRBJ2-3; no firm D call. Trimming removed 3 bases from V and 5 bases from J, with 9 bases in between. In germline, CDR1 is MNHEY, CDR2 SMNVEV (reference sequence). This CDR3 comprises 13 residues. CDR3 sequence (DNA): TGTGCCAGCAGTTTGGATAAGAGAGATACGCAGTATTTT. Protein sequence: CASSLDKRDTQYF.

The V and J genes are TRBV7-2 and TRBJ2-7, with D perhaps matching TRBD1 (5 bases). Germline CDR1 is SGHTA and CDR2 is FQGNSA. The CDR3 is 16 residues long. V dropped 2 bases and J dropped 0 bases, with 14 bases sitting between them. CDR3 protein: CASSLRQGAVSYEQYF. The CDR3 DNA reads TGTGCCAGCAGCTTAAGGCAAGGGGCCGTCTCCTACGAGCAGTACTTC.

The chain carries TRBV5-1 and TRBJ1-2; D possibly corresponds to TRBD1 (5 bases). V was shortened by 3 bases and J by 10 bases, with 19 bases between the two germline ends. From germline, CDR1 is SGHRS and CDR2 YFSETQ. The CDR3 has 14 amino acids. CDR3 sequence reads: CASSWGKQPDAYTF. CDR3 DNA: TGCGCCAGCAGCTGGGGCAAACAGCCGGATGCCTACACCTTC.

In its sample, this clonotype was seen once. One end of the junction varies from germline; a read error may be responsible. The chain employs TRBV7-8 and TRBJ2-3; D is ambiguous. CDR1 SGHVS and CDR2 FQNEAQ come from the germline V gene. CDR3 length: 12 residues. As DNA, the CDR3 is TGTGCCAGCAGCTTAGTCACAGATATGCAGTATTTT. This codes for CASSLVTDMQYF.

This clonotype was seen more than once but under ten times. The gene calls are TRBV5-6 and TRBJ2-5, with 14 nucleotides matching TRBD2. The CDR3 is 17 amino acids. V dropped 2 bases and J dropped 4; count of bases not matched to a gene: 7. CDR1 is SGHDT, CDR2 YYEEEE, per germline. This chain's CDR3 is CASSFLGLAGVSETQYF. The CDR3 nucleotides are TGTGCCAGCAGCTTCCTGGGACTAGCGGGAGTATCAGAGACCCAGTACTTC. Filled out from reference TRBV5-6 and TRBJ2-5, the complete variable domain reads DAGVTQSPTHLIKTRGQQVTLRCSPKSGHDTVSWYQQALGQGPQFIFQYYEEEERQRGNFPDRFSGHQFPNYSSELNVNALLLGDSALYLCASSFLGLAGVSETQYFGPGTRLLVL.

On this clonotype: Sequence at one end of the junction differs from germline and may be a read error. The V and J genes are TRBV28 and TRBJ1-2, with 7 bases aligning to TRBD1. This CDR3 has 16 residues. Germline V gene lookup returns CDR1 MDHEN and CDR2 SYDVKM. CDR3 sequence (DNA): TGTGCCGGCAGTTTTCCTGCAGAAGGGGGCAACTATGGCTACACCTTC. Translating gives CAGSFPAEGGNYGYTF.

This clonotype was counted between two and nine times. This rearrangement joins TRBV7-9 to TRBJ2-5, with D perhaps TRBD2 (6 bases). The CDR3 extends over 13 amino acids. The germline V and J ends were trimmed by 2 bases and 5 bases, with 9 bases remaining between them. Germline CDR1 reads SEHNR; CDR2 reads FQNEAQ (reference sequence). CDR3 in amino acids: CASSLQGLETQYF. Here the CDR3 DNA reads TGTGCCAGCAGCTTACAGGGACTGGAGACCCAGTACTTC. Combining the CDR3 with reference TRBV7-9 and TRBJ2-5 gives the whole variable domain DTGVSQNPRHKITKRGQNVTFRCDPISEHNRLYWYRQTLGQGPEFLTYFQNEAQLEKSRLLSDRFSAERPKGSFSTLEIQRTEQGDSAMYLCASSLQGLETQYFGPGTRLLVL.

The genes are TRBV28 and TRBJ2-4; 10 bases match TRBD2. The assigned J gene may be wrong: the sequence end matches TRBJ2-7 better. The CDR3 extends over 17 amino acids. Germline V gives CDR1 MDHEN, CDR2 SYDVKM. The CDR3 coding sequence is TGTGCCAGCAGTTTCACTAGCGGGAAGGGGTGGCACTACGAGCAGTACTTC. Its protein product is CASSFTSGKGWHYEQYF.

The chain employs TRBV29-1 and TRBJ1-1; 11 bases map to TRBD1. The junction had 5 bases not matched to a gene; V was cut back by 4 bases and J by 4 bases. Germline CDR1 SQVTM, CDR2 ANQGSEA. CDR3 length: 14 amino acids. CDR3 region: CSVATGTGGTEAFF. As DNA, the CDR3 is TGCAGCGTTGCGACGGGGACAGGGGGCACTGAAGCTTTCTTT.

A few counts support this clonotype. CDR3 sequence: CASRDLGGDEQYF. In nucleotides, the CDR3 is TGTGCCAGCCGTGACCTTGGGGGAGACGAGCAGTACTTC. V is TRBV6-5 and J is TRBJ2-5; tentatively, D is TRBD1 or TRBD2 (5 bases each). The J call is in doubt because the DNA end fits TRBJ2-7 better. CDR1 is MNHEY, CDR2 SVGAGI, per germline. There are 13 residues in the CDR3.